The 14 T cell receptor beta chains presented below share a single source sample, sequenced in a study of T cell responses to AZD1222 COVID-19 vaccine. Sequencing was performed with immunoSEQ multiplex PCR; in TCRdb, only in-frame clones are kept and a portion is missing. The sample lists tens of thousands of clones; 75% to 90% were seen once. Source: peripheral blood, taken 28 days after the second AZD1222 dose. Receptors were obtained from an adult who received the AZD1222 COVID-19 vaccine.

The chain recombines TRBV28 with TRBJ2-7; D remains ambiguous. Germline loops: CDR1 MDHEN, CDR2 SYDVKM. The CDR3 length is 11 residues. Trimming took off 6 bases at V and 4 bases at J, with 7 bases between the two ends. CDR3 amino acids: CASRRIYEQYF. The CDR3 DNA is TGTGCCAGCAGGCGGATTTACGAGCAGTACTTC.

The V gene is TRBV4-2, the J gene TRBJ2-6; D is undetermined. V lost 0 bases, J lost 0 bases, and 9 bases lay in between. This CDR3 region has 17 residues. Germline V CDR1 and CDR2: LGHNA, YNFKEQ. The CDR3 nucleotides read TGTGCCAGCAGCCAAGATTTCCGCGGCTCTGGGGCCAACGTCCTGACTTTC. This sequence encodes CASSQDFRGSGANVLTF.

The sample holds a few counts of this clone. The V gene is TRBV7-9, the J gene TRBJ2-1; D perhaps matches TRBD1 (6 bases). CDR1 is SEHNR and CDR2 is FQNEAQ in the germline V gene (reference sequence). The CDR3 loop spans 18 amino acids. The V and J ends lost 1 base and 4 bases respectively, with 20 bases between them. The CDR3 nucleotides read TGTGCCAGCAGCTTAGGACAGGCCCCCCCTTTGATGTACAATGAGCAGTTCTTC. It encodes CASSLGQAPPLMYNEQFF.

The J gene is TRBJ1-2, the V gene TRBV6-5, with D perhaps TRBD1 (5 bases). Germline loops: CDR1 MNHEY, CDR2 SVGAGI. The ends were cut back, 2 bases at V and 4 bases at J, with 11 bases in the middle. This CDR3 contains 14 residues. CDR3 nucleotides: TGTGCCAGCAGTTACGGGATGGGGGGCTATGGCTACACCTTC. This codes for CASSYGMGGYGYTF.

The chain recombines TRBV19 with TRBJ2-1, with 8 bases identical to TRBD2. The CDR3 is 15 amino acids. The V segment lost 3 bases and the J segment 5 bases; nucleotides outside the gene matches: 6. Germline CDR1 is LNHDA and CDR2 is SQIVND (reference sequence). The CDR3 reads CASSIFSGANNEQFF. CDR3 coding DNA: TGTGCCAGTAGTATCTTTAGCGGGGCCAACAATGAGCAGTTCTTC.

The chain combines TRBV15 with TRBJ2-5, with TRBD2 matching over 7 bases. Trimming took 2 bases from V and 2 from J; bases not matched to a gene: 8. Germline assignment: CDR1 LNHNV and CDR2 YYDKDF (reference sequence). The CDR3 extends over 16 amino acids. The CDR3 loop is CATSRKSGANQETQYF. CDR3 bases: TGTGCCACCAGCAGAAAGAGCGGGGCCAATCAAGAGACCCAGTACTTC.

The V gene is TRBV11-2, the J gene TRBJ2-7; 8 bases align to TRBD1. The CDR3 runs to 14 residues. The J segment lost 5 bases and the V segment lost 5 bases, leaving 8 bases of the junction unmatched. Germline-derived CDR1 and CDR2 are SGHAT and FQNNGV. As DNA, the CDR3 is TGTGCCAGCAGCCTTTCGGGACAGGTCAACGAGCAGTACTTC. Encoded protein: CASSLSGQVNEQYF.

This sequence joins TRBV18 and TRBJ1-4; D is unresolved. Germline V CDR1 and CDR2: KGHSH, LQKENI. The CDR3 totals 15 residues. Trimming left V 6 bases short and J 7 bases short, with 18 bases between. In nucleotides, the CDR3 is TGTGCCAGCTCTCCCAGTTCCACCGAGGGTGAAAAACTGTTTTTT. Protein: CASSPSSTEGEKLFF.

The chain carries TRBV27 and TRBJ1-5; no definite D call. The CDR3 is 15 residues long. The ends were cut back, 6 bases at V and 1 base at J, with 13 bases in the middle. Germline V gene lookup returns CDR1 MNHEY and CDR2 SMNVEV (reference sequence). The CDR3 region is CASSLGVGSNQPQHF. The CDR3 DNA reads TGTGCCAGCAGCCTAGGAGTGGGGAGCAATCAGCCCCAGCATTTT.

The rearrangement joins TRBV11-2 to TRBJ2-7, with D unresolved. This CDR3 spans 19 amino acids. The germline V gene has CDR1 SGHAT and CDR2 FQNNGV. V lost 1 base and J lost 3, with 25 bases in between. The CDR3 DNA sequence: TGTGCCAGCAGCTTAGCATCGGACGGACCTTCTGGCAGAGTCTACGAGCAGTACTTC. Its translation: CASSLASDGPSGRVYEQYF.

The chain recombines TRBV28 with TRBJ1-3; D may be TRBD1 (5 bases). V was trimmed by 3 bases and J by 1 base, leaving 22 bases between them. This CDR3 is 19 amino acids long. Germline V gene data show CDR1 as MDHEN and CDR2 as SYDVKM. This chain's CDR3 is CASSLGTTLGPGSGNTIYF. The CDR3 DNA is TGTGCCAGCAGTTTGGGCACCACTCTGGGGCCGGGGTCTGGAAACACCATATATTTT.

The chain recombines TRBV5-1 with TRBJ2-7; TRBD1 agrees at 10 bases. The CDR3 spans 14 residues. V shed 4 bases and J 3 bases; nucleotides not matched to a gene: 4. The germline gives CDR1 SGHRS, CDR2 YFSETQ. The CDR3 bases are TGCGCCAGCAGCCCAGGACAGGGGGGCTACGAGCAGTACTTC. Translation gives CASSPGQGGYEQYF. The variable domain in full, with the rest retrieved from reference TRBV5-1 and TRBJ2-7, is KAGVTQTPRYLIKTRGQQVTLSCSPISGHRSVSWYQQTPGQGLQFLFEYFSETQRNKGNFPGRFSGRQFSNSRSEMNVSTLELGDSALYLCASSPGQGGYEQYFGPGTRLTVT.

The sample holds a few counts of this clone. The J gene is TRBJ2-2, the V gene TRBV7-2; D possibly corresponds to TRBD1 (5 bases). The CDR3 consists of 14 residues. V was shortened by 1 base and J by 3 bases, with 6 bases between the two germline ends. Per germline, CDR1 SGHTA and CDR2 FQGNSA. CDR3 region: CASSLGGDTGELFF. In nucleotides, the CDR3 is TGTGCCAGCAGCTTAGGGGGCGACACCGGGGAGCTGTTTTTT.

The chain couples TRBV30 to TRBJ1-2; D is unresolved. The V gene lost 4 bases and the J gene lost 2 bases, with 5 bases spanning the gap. The CDR3 loop spans 11 amino acids. Germline loops: CDR1 GTSNPN, CDR2 SVGIG (reference sequence). The CDR3 loop is CAWTGNYGYTF. The CDR3 DNA sequence: TGTGCCTGGACCGGGAACTATGGCTACACCTTC. The variable domain in full, completed from reference TRBV30 and TRBJ1-2, reads SQTIHQWPATLVQPVGSPLSLECTVEGTSNPNLYWYRQAAGRGLQLLFYSVGIGQISSEVPQNLSASRPQDRQFILSSKKLLLSDSGFYLCAWTGNYGYTFGSGTRLTVV.